This T cell receptor beta chain was retrieved from a study of OX40 agonist ivuxolimab in advanced cancers. Overall study: Patients were treated with ivuxolimab, an agonistic anti-OX40 (CD134) antibody. Administration of intravenous ivuxolimab to patients occurred every 2 weeks at 0.01 to 10 mg/kg. Of mixed ages from about 23 to 90 and averaging approximately 60 years, the group was 65% to 85% male.

The study's findings and limits: Among T cells, CD8+ cells averaged more expanded clones than CD4+ cells.

Germline V CDR1 and CDR2: SGHNT, YYREEE (reference sequence). This CDR3 contains 15 residues. With 4 bases removed from V and 5 bases from J, the gap between germline ends came to 16 bases. Clones were read by immunoSEQ multiplex PCR, and TCRdb kept only the in-frame ones, dropping some. Of some 98,000 clones in the sample, just under 95% are singletons; the top ten hold around 0.25%. Concerning this clone: Its antigen is unknown.

The sample here was CD4+ or CD8+ T cells sorted from blood, taken in a trial of the OX40 agonist ivuxolimab. The chain carries TRBV5-4 and TRBJ1-5; the D is unclear. This TCR came from an adult with an advanced solid tumor such as melanoma, head and neck, liver or kidney cancer. The DNA for the CDR3 is TGTGCCAGCAGCCAAGTGGCGGGAGAAGATCAGCCCCAGCATTTT. Translated: CASSQVAGEDQPQHF.